Sequencing of this T cell receptor beta chain was carried out in a study of cytomegalovirus exposure and HLA in healthy donors. The PCR made use of 60 Vbeta and 13 Jbeta primers. Authors' processing steps: Later work found approximately 80 million unique TCR beta chains, with roughly 11 million shared. The data were produced by immunoSEQ multiplex PCR, yet TCRdb's version contains in-frame clones alone and is incomplete. V, J and clone size derive from that table, while D and trimming were established from the DNA sequence. The data contain 90,000 to 120,000 clones, around 69% of them singletons. Overall study results and limits: Later analysis revealed greater clonal expansion in HLA-associated TCR beta chains than in equally common others. Later analysis placed DRB1 highest and HLA-C lowest in TCR association rates, which differed by HLA locus.

A word on this clone: Its antigen is not known.

The sequencing sample was made of PBMCs. This TCR was recovered from a man aged 18 to 29 in good health and CMV-seronegative.

CDR3 sequence reads: CASSPGQGRADTQYF. Written as DNA, the CDR3 is TGTGCCAGCTCACCCGGACAGGGGAGGGCAGATACGCAGTATTTT. This chain connects TRBV18 to TRBJ2-3; TRBD1 agrees at 9 bases. Germline V gene data show CDR1 as KGHSH and CDR2 as LQKENI. Unmatched junction bases numbered 5, after V lost 3 bases and J lost 4 bases. The CDR3 loop spans 15 amino acids.